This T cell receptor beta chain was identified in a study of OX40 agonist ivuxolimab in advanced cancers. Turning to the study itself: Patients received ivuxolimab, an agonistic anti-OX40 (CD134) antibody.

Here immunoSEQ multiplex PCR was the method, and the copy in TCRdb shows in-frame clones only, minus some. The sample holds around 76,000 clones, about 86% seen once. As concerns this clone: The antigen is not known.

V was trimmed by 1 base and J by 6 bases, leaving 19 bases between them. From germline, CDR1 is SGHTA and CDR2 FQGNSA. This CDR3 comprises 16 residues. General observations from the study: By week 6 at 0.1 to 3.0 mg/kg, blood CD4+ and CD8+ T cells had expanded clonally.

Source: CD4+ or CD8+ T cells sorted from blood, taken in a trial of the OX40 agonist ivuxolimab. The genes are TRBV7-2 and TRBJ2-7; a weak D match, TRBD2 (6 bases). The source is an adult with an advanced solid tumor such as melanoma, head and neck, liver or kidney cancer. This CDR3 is CASSLGPGDTGGEQYF. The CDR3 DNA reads TGTGCCAGCAGCTTAGGACCGGGGGATACCGGAGGCGAGCAGTACTTC. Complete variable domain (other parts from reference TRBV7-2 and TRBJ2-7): GAGVSQSPSNKVTEKGKDVELRCDPISGHTALYWYRQSLGQGLEFLIYFQGNSAPDKSGLPSDRFSAERTGGSVSTLTIQRTQQEDSAVYLCASSLGPGDTGGEQYFGPGTRLTVT.